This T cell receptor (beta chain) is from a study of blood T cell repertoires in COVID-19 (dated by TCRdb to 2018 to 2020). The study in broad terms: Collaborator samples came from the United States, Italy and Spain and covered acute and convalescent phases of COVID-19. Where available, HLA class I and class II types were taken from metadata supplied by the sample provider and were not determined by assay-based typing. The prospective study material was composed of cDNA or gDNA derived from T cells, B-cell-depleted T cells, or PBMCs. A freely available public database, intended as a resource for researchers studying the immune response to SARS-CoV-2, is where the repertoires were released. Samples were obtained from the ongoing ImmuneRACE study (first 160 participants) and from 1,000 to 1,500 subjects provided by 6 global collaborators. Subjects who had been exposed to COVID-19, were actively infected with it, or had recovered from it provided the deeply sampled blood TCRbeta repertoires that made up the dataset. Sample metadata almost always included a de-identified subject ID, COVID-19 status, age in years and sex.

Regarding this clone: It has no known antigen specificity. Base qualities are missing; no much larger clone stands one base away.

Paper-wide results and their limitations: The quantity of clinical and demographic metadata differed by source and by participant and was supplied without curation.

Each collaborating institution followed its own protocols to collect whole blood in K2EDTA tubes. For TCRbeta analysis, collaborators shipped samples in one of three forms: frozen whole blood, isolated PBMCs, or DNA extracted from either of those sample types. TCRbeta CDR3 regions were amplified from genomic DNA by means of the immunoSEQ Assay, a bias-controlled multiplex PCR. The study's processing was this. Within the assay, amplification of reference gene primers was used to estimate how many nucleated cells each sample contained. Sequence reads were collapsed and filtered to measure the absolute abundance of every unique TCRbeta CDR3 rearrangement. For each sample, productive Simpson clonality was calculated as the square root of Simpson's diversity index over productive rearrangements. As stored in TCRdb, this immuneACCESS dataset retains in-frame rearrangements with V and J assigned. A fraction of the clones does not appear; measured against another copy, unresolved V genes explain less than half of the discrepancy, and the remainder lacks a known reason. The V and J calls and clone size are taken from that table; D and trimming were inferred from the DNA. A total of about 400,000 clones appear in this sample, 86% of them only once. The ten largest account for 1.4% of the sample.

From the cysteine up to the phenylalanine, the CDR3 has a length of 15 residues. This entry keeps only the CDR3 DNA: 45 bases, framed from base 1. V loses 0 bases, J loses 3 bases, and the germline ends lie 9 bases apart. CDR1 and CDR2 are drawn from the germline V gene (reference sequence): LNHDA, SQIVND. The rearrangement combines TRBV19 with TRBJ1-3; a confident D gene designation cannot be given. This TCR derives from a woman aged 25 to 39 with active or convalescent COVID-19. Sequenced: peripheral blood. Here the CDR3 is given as CASSIEGTVGNTIYF. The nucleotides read TGTGCCAGTAGTATAGAGGGCACAGTTGGAAACACCATATATTTT.